This T cell receptor (beta chain) was sequenced in a study of T cell repertoires in cytomegalovirus infection. Per the germline V gene, CDR1 is SQVTM and CDR2 is ANQGSEA. The CDR3 sequence is 14 residues long. V lost 7 bases and J lost 2; bases outside the gene matches: 6. One entry per CDR3 protein results from TCRdb running MiXCR on the reads. The sample comprises about 200,000 distinct CDR3 sequences, approximately 9.7% of which are singletons, and approximately 4.3% rests with the top ten. Sequencing was performed on PBMCs. The genes are TRBV29-1 and TRBJ2-3, with 10 bases lining up with TRBD2. This receptor was identified in a human donor in good health (CMV status not recorded). Some clones in this sample may be carry-over from other donors' samples. The CDR3 protein is CSAPTSGFTDTQYF. In nucleotides, the CDR3 is TGCAGCGCTCCGACTAGCGGGTTCACAGATACGCAGTATTTT.